This T cell receptor beta chain was sequenced for a study of blood T cell repertoires in COVID-19. Across the study: COVID-19 samples from acute and convalescent phases originated in the United States, Italy and Spain. The analysed material was cDNA or gDNA that came from T cells, B-cell-depleted T cells, or PBMCs.

This clone was detected only once. As processed by the authors: Nucleated cell counts were estimated from reference gene primer amplification. Sequenced by immunoSEQ multiplex PCR; TCRdb stores in-frame clones only, minus some. V and J calls and clone size follow that table, whereas D and trimming were derived from the DNA. The data show about 250,000 clones, with around 83% seen just once and more than 7% held by the top ten. Sequenced material: peripheral blood. The sequence was collected from a man aged 80 or over with acute or convalescent COVID-19.

For the CDR3, the DNA is TGTGCCAGCAGTGAACATCAAACAGGGGCGCAAAACATTCAGTACTTC. Translated, it gives CASSEHQTGAQNIQYF. The chain recombines TRBV25-1 with TRBJ2-4, with 7 bases identical to TRBD1. The J segment lost 5 bases and the V segment lost 2 bases, leaving 9 bases of the junction unmatched. The V gene's germline CDR1 is MGHDK and CDR2 SYGVNS. The CDR3 has 16 amino acids. The entire variable domain, with the rest obtained from reference TRBV25-1 and TRBJ2-4, is as follows: EADIYQTPRYLVIGTGKKITLECSQTMGHDKMYWYQQDPGMELHLIHYSYGVNSTEKGDLSSESTVSRIRTEHFPLTLESARPSHTSQYLCASSEHQTGAQNIQYFGAGTRLSVL.